This TCR beta chain was found in a study of T cells expressing NK-cell markers. Study overall: In sorted CD3+CD56+NKG2C+, CD3+CD56+NKG2C- and CD3+CD56-NKG2C+ T cells, TCR beta repertoires were obtained.

Researchers built TCR beta cDNA using 5'RACE template switching with UMIs. For each CDR3 protein, TCRdb gives one entry from its re-call of the 5' RACE reads, without DNA. The repertoire table contains some 150,000 distinct CDR3 sequences. The germline gives CDR1 SGHVS, CDR2 FNYEAQ. The CDR3 runs to 17 residues. Sequenced sample: blood T cells: a sorted CD56 or NKG2C T cell subset, CD4+ or CD8+ T cells, or bulk PBMC T cells (not recorded which). This clonotype was obtained from a man between 18 and 29 years old in good health. The chain carries TRBV7-6 and TRBJ2-7; no DNA is available, so the TRBD2 call from TCRdb remains unchecked. The CDR3 region is CASSLGPGLAGVYEQYF.